The following is a T cell receptor (beta chain) sequence with its context. Its antigen is still unknown. One base away lies a much larger clone, so this may be a sequencing read error. The germline V and J ends were trimmed by 2 bases and 1 base, with 5 bases remaining between them. The CDR3 runs 13 residues. Per germline, CDR1 SGHAT and CDR2 FQNNGV. The protocol was immunoSEQ multiplex PCR, while the TCRdb copy is restricted to in-frame clones and leaves out a portion. This sample has about 340,000 clones, with about 70% found just once. The data were obtained in a study of shared clonotypes between healthy human individuals. Study outcomes and limitations: Incomplete sequencing of sorted subsets was indicated by rarefaction despite large depth.

There were no recent acute infections or vaccinations among the donors, who were healthy HIV-negative adults. Splitting the CD4+ cells yielded a CD45RA+ naive subset and a CD45RA-negative memory subset. V gene TRBV11-2 combines with J gene TRBJ1-1, with D unclear. The origin of this receptor is a man aged 25 to 45 in good health. The sequencing sample was made of memory CD4+ T cells sorted from blood. As to subset: CD45RA-negative fraction. The CDR3 DNA follows: TGTGCCAGCAGCTTATTGGGGAACACTGAAGCTTTCTTT. Its protein is CASSLLGNTEAFF.